This entry features one T cell receptor beta chain sequence. Its antigen is still unknown. This entry belongs to a study of shared clonotypes between healthy human individuals. Clones were read by immunoSEQ multiplex PCR, and TCRdb kept only the in-frame ones, dropping some. The table has 2 million to 2.5 million clones, approximately 93% seen once. Trimming took 1 base from V and 1 from J; bases not matched to a gene: 6. The CDR3 runs to 16 residues. The germline gives CDR1 SGHTA, CDR2 FQGNSA. General observations from the study: Rarefaction exposed incomplete sorted-subset sequencing despite large depth.

Study donors comprised healthy, HIV-negative adults devoid of recent acute infection or vaccination. The study drew all its donors from Caucasian adults living in Nashville, Tennessee. CD4+ cells underwent separation, giving CD45RA+ naive and CD45RA-negative memory subsets. This chain joins TRBV7-2 and TRBJ2-5; 7 bases line up with TRBD2. The TCR sequence derives from a man younger than 35 in good health. Some clones in this sample may be carry-over from other donors' samples. The sequenced sample was naive CD4+ T cells from PBMCs. Noted subset: CD45RA+ positively selected. The CDR3 DNA is TGTGCCAGCAGCTTAGAGGCGACTAGCAGCCAAGAGACCCAGTACTTC. Translated, it gives CASSLEATSSQETQYF.